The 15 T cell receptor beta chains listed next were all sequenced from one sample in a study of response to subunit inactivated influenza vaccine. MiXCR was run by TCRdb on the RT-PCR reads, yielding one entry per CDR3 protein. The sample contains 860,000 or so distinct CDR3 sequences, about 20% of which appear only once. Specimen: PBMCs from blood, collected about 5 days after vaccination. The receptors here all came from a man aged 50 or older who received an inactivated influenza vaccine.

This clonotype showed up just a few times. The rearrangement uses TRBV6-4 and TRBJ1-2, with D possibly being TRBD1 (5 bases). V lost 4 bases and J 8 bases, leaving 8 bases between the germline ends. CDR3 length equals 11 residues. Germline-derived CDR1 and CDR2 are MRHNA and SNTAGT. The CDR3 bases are TGTGCCAGCAGTGCAGGGAACGGCTACACCTTC. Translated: CASSAGNGYTF.

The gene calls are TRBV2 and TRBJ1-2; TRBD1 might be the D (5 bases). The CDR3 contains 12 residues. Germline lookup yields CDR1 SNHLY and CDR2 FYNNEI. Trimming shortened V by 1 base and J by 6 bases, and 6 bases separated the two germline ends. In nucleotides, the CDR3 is TGTGCCAGCAGTGAAGAAGGGGATGGCTACACCTTC. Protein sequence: CASSEEGDGYTF.

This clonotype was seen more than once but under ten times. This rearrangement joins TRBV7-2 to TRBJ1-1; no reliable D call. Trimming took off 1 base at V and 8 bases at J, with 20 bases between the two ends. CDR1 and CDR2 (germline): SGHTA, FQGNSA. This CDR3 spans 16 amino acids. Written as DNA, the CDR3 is TGTGCCAGCAGCTTAGGTTTCAGTCTTCAGGACTGGGAAGCTTTCTTT. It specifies CASSLGFSLQDWEAFF.

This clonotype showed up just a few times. The chain's CDR3 is CASSSGHQSYNEQFF. The CDR3 coding sequence is TGTGCCAGCAGCTCCGGACACCAGTCCTACAATGAGCAGTTCTTC. The chain is built from TRBV9 and TRBJ2-1, with D maybe TRBD1 (5 bases). The CDR3 runs 15 residues. Germline CDR1 reads SGDLS; CDR2 reads YYNGEE. V lost 4 bases to trimming and J lost 1 base, with 12 bases between them.

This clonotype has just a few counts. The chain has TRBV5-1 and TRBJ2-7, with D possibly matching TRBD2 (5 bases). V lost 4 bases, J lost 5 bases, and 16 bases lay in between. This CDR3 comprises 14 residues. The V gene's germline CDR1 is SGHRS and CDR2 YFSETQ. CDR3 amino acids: CASSPAWGAHEQYF. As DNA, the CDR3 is TGCGCCAGCAGCCCCGCGTGGGGAGCGCACGAGCAGTACTTC.

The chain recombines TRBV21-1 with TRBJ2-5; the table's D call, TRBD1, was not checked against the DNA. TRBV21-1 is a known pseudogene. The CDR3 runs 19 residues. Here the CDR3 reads CASSSRGGTGGQEKETQYF. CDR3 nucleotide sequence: TGTGCCAGCAGCTCTCGTGGCGGGACAGGGGGCCAAGAAAAGGAGACCCAGTACTTC.

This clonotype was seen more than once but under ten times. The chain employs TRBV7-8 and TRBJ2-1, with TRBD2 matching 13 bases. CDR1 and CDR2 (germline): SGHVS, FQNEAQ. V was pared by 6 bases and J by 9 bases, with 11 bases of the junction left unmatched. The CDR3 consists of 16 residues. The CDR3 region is CASRLRRTSGRAEQFF. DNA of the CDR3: TGTGCCAGCAGGCTAAGGAGGACTAGCGGGAGAGCTGAGCAGTTCTTC.

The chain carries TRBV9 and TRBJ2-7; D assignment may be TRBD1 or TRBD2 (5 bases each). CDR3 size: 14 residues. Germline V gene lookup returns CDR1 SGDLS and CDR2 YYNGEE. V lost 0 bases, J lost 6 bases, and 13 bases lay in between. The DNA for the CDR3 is TGTGCCAGCAGCGTAGGGGACGGCGGGCGCGAGCAGTACTTC. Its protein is CASSVGDGGREQYF. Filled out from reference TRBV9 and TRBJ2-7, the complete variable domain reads DSGVTQTPKHLITATGQRVTLRCSPRSGDLSVYWYQQSLDQGLQFLIQYYNGEERAKGNILERFSAQQFPDLHSELNLSSLELGDSALYFCASSVGDGGREQYFGPGTRLTVT.

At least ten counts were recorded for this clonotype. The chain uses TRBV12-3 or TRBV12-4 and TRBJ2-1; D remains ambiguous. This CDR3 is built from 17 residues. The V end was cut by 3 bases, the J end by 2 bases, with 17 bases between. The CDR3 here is CASSFDTIYGTYNEQFF. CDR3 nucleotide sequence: TGTGCCAGCAGTTTTGACACGATTTATGGTACCTACAATGAGCAGTTCTTC.

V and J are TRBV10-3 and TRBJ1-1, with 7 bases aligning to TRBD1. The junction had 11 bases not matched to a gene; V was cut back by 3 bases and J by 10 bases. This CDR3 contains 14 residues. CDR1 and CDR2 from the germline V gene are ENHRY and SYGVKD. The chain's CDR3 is CAISDPIQRQGAFF. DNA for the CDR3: TGTGCCATCAGTGACCCCATCCAAAGACAGGGAGCTTTCTTT.

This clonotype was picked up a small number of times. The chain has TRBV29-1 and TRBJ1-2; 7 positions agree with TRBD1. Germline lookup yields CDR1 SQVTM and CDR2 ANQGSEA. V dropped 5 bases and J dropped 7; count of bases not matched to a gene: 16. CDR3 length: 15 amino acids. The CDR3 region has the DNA TGCAGCGTTTTCGGACAGGACTACTTTGGGGTTGGCTACACCTTC. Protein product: CSVFGQDYFGVGYTF.

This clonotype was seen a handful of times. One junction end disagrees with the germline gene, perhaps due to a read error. CDR3 amino acids: CASRLDSNTQYF. The CDR3 coding sequence is TGTGCCAGCAGATTAGACAGCAATACGCAGTATTTT. The chain joins TRBV12-3 or TRBV12-4 to TRBJ2-3; D may be TRBD1 (5 bases). The CDR3 runs to 12 residues.

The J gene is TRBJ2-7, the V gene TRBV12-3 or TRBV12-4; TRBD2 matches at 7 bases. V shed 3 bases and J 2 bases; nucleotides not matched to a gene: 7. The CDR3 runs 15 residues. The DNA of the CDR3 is TGTGCCAGCAGTTTGGGCGGGAGCGGCCCCTACGAGCAGTACTTC. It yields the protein CASSLGGSGPYEQYF.

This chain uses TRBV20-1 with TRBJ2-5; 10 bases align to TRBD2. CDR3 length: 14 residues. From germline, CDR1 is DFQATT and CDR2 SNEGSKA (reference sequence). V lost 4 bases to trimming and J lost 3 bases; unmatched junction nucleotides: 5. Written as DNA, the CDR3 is TGCAGTGCTAAAGCGGGGGGGCCGAAAGAGACCCAGTACTTC. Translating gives CSAKAGGPKETQYF.

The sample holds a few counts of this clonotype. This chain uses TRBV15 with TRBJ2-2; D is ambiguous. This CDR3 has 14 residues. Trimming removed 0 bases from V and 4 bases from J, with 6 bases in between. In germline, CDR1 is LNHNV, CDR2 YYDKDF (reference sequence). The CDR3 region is CATSREVSTGELFF. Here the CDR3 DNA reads TGTGCCACCAGCAGAGAGGTCAGCACCGGGGAGCTGTTTTTT.